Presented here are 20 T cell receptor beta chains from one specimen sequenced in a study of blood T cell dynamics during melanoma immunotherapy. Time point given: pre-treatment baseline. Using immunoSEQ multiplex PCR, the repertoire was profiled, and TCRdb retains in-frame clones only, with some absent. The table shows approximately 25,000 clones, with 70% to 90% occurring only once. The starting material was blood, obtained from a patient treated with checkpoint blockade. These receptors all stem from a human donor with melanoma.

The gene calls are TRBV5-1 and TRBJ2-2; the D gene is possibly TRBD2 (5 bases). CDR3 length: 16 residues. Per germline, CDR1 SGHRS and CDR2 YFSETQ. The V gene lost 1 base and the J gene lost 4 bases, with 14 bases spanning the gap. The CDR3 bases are TGCGCCAGCAGCTTGAGAGCCGGGGTGGGCACCGGGGAGCTGTTTTTT. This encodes CASSLRAGVGTGELFF.

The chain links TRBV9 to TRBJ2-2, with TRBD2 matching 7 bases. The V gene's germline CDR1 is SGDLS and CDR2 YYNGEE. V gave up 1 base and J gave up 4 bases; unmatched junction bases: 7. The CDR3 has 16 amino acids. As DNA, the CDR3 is TGTGCCAGCAGCGTATCTGCCAGGGAGGGCACCGGGGAGCTGTTTTTT. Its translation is CASSVSAREGTGELFF.

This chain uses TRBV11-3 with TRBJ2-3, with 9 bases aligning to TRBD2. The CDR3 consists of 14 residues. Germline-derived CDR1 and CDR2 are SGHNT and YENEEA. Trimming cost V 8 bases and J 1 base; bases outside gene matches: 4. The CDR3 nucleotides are TGTGCCAGCCCGGCGGGGGGGCGCACAGATACGCAGTATTTT. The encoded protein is CASPAGGRTDTQYF.

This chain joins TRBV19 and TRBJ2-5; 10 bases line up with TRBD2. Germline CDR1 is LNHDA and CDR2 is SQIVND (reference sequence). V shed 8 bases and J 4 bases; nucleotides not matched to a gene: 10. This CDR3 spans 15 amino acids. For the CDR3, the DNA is TGTGCCAGTGGTCCTAGCGGGAGTATCGGAGAGACCCAGTACTTC. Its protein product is CASGPSGSIGETQYF.

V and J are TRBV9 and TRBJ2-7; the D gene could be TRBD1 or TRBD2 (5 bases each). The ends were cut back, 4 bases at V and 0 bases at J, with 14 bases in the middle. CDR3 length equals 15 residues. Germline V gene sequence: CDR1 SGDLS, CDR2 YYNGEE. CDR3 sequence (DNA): TGTGCCAGCAGCCCCGTGGGACGCATCTCCTACGAGCAGTACTTC. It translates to CASSPVGRISYEQYF.

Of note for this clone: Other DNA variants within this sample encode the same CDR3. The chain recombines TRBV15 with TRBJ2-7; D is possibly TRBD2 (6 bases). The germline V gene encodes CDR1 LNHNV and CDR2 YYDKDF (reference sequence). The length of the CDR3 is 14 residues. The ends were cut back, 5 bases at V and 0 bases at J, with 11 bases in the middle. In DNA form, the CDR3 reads TGTGCCACCAGCCGTAGCGGCAGCTCCTACGAGCAGTACTTC. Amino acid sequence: CATSRSGSSYEQYF.

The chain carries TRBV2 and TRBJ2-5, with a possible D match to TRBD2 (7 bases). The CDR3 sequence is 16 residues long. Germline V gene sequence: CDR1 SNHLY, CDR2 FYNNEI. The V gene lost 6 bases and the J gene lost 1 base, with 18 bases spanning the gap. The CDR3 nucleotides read TGTGCCAGCAGGAGGGGGGGCGCGGGAATCCAAGAGACCCAGTACTTC. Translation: CASRRGGAGIQETQYF.

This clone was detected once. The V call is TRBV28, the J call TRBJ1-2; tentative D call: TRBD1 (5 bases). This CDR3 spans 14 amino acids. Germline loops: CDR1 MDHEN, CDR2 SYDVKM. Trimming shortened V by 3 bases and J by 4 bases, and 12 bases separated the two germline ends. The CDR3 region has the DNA TGTGCCAGCAGTTTGGTTCCAGGGACCTATGGCTACACCTTC. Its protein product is CASSLVPGTYGYTF.

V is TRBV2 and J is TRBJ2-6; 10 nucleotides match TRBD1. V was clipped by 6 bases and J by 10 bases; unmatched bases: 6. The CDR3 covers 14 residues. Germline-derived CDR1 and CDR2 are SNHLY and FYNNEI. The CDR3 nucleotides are TGTGCCAGCAGGGACAGGGGGTCGGTGAACGTCCTGACTTTC. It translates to CASRDRGSVNVLTF.

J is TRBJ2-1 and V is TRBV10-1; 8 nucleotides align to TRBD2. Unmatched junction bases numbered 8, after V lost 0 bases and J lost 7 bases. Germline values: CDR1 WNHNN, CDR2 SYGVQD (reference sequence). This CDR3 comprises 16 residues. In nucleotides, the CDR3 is TGCGCCAGCAGTGAGTCCCCGTGGGGCGGGAGGAATGAGCAGTTCTTC. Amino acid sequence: CASSESPWGGRNEQFF.

CDR3 bases: TGCAGCGTCCAGGACAGGGTTAGTCAGCCCCAGCATTTT. Protein: CSVQDRVSQPQHF. This chain connects TRBV29-1 to TRBJ1-5; 8 positions match TRBD1. This CDR3 contains 13 residues. Germline V gives CDR1 SQVTM, CDR2 ANQGSEA. The V segment lost 6 bases and the J segment 6 bases; nucleotides outside the gene matches: 7.

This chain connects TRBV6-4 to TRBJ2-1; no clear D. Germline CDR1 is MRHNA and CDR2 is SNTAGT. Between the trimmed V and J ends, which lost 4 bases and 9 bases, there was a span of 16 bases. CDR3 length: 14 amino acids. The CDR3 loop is CASSVGKDFPEQFF. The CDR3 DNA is TGTGCCAGCAGTGTAGGAAAAGATTTTCCTGAGCAGTTCTTC.

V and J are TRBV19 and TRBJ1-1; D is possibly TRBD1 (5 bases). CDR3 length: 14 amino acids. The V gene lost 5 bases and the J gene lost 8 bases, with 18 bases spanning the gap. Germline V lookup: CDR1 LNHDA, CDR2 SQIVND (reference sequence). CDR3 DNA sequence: TGTGCCAGTAGTCGGGGGGGACGGTTACCCGAAGCTTTCTTT. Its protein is CASSRGGRLPEAFF.

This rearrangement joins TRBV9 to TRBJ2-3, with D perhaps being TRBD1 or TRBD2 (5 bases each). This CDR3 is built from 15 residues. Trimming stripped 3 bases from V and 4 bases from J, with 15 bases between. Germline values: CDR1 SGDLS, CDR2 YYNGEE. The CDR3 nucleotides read TGTGCCAGCAGCGCGGGACCGACAGTGGCAGATACGCAGTATTTT. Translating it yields CASSAGPTVADTQYF.

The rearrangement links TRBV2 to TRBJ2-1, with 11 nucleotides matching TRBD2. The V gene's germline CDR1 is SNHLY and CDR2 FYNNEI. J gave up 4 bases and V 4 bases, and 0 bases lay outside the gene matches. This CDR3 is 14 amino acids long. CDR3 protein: CASSGTSGYNEQFF. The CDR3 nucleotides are TGTGCCAGCAGTGGGACTAGCGGGTACAATGAGCAGTTCTTC.

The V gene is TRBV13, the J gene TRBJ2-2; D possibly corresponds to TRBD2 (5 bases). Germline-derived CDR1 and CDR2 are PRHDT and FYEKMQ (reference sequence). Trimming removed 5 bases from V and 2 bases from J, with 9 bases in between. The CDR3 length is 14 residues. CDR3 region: CASSPRTNTGELFF. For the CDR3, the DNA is TGTGCCAGCAGCCCTCGGACTAACACCGGGGAGCTGTTTTTT.

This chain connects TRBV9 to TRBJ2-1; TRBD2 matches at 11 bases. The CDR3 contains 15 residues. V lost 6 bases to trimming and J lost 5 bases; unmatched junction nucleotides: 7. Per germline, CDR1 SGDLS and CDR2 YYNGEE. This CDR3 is CASTSGLAVNNEQFF. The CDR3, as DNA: TGTGCCAGCACGTCGGGACTAGCGGTAAACAATGAGCAGTTCTTC.

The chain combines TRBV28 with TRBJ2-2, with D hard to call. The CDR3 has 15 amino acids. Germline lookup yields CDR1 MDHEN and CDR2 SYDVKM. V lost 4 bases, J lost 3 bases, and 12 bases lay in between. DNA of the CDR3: TGTGCCAGCAGTTCGCGCGGTTTGTACACCGGGGAGCTGTTTTTT. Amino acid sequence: CASSSRGLYTGELFF.

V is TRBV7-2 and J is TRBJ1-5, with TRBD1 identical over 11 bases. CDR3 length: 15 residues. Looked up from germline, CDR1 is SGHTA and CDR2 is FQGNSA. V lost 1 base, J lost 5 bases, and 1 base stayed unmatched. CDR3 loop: CASSLGTGGYQPQHF. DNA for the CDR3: TGTGCCAGCAGCTTAGGGACAGGGGGCTATCAGCCCCAGCATTTT.

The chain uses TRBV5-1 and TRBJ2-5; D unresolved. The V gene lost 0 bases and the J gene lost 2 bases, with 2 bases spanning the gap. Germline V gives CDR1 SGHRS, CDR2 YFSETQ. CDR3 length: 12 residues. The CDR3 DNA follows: TGCGCCAGCAGCTTGGTTCAAGAGACCCAGTACTTC. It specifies CASSLVQETQYF.